Here is one TCR beta chain with its context. As yet, its antigen is unknown. This record belongs to a study of siplizumab effects on memory and regulatory T cells. The study's findings and limits: There appeared to be greater diversity in naive T cells than in memory cells, and naive T cells seemed major contributors to the alloresponse.

Assay: immunoSEQ multiplex PCR; the TCRdb copy retains only in-frame clones and omits some. The sample records 100,000 or so clones, 90% to 95% being singletons. The junction had 4 bases not matched to a gene; V was cut back by 4 bases and J by 6 bases. CDR3 length equals 15 residues. CDR1 is SGHRS, CDR2 YFSETQ, per germline. The rearrangement joins TRBV5-1 to TRBJ2-1; 13 bases agree with TRBD2. This sequence originates from a human donor in good health. Sequencing used Tregs sorted from blood. The DNA for the CDR3 is TGCGCCAGCAGCGTGGGACTAGCGGGAACCAATGAGCAGTTCTTC. It yields the protein CASSVGLAGTNEQFF.